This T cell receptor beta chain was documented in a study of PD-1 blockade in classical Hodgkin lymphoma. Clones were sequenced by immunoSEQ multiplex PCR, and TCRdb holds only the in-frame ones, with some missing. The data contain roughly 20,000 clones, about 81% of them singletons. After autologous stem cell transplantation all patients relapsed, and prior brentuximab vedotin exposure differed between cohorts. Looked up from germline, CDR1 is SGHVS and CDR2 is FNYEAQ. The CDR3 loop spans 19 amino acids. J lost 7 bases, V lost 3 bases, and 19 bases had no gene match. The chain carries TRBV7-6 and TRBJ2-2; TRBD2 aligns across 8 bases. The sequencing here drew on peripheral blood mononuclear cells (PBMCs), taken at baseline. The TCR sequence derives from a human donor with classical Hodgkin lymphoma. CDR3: CASSLGRITGGTSGGELFF. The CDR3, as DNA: TGTGCCAGCAGCTTGGGGAGGATCACGGGGGGGACTTCTGGCGGGGAGCTGTTTTTT.